The 18 T cell receptor beta chains presented below share a single source sample, sequenced in a study of regulatory T cells in long-lasting Graves disease. Libraries of TCR beta came from iRepertoire HTBI primers plus Arm-PCR of CDR3 regions. TCRdb called the multiplex PCR reads again in MiXCR, with one record for every CDR3 protein. The sample carries roughly 440,000 distinct CDR3 sequences, about a sixth recorded once. Time point described: newly diagnosed GD, antithyroid drugs for less than 3 months. The TCR library was prepared using RNA isolated from PBMCs. This sample also belongs to another study, concerning T cells in Graves' hyperthyroidism and ophthalmopathy.

Here the sequenced sample was peripheral blood mononuclear cells (PBMCs), taken at new diagnosis, from a patient treated with antithyroid drugs. These receptors all come from a young woman with Graves disease.

This clonotype was seen many times. CDR3 region: CASSLVVGGAYEQYF. In nucleotides, the CDR3 is TGTGCCAGCAGCTTAGTTGTGGGAGGGGCCTACGAGCAGTACTTC. V gene TRBV7-2 combines with J gene TRBJ2-7; 7 bases match TRBD2. CDR1 SGHTA and CDR2 FQGNSA come from the germline V gene. With 1 base clipped from V and 2 bases from J, the junction kept 5 bases outside the gene matches. The CDR3 runs 15 residues. Full variable domain (rest looked up from reference TRBV7-2 and TRBJ2-7): GAGVSQSPSNKVTEKGKDVELRCDPISGHTALYWYRQSLGQGLEFLIYFQGNSAPDKSGLPSDRFSAERTGGSVSTLTIQRTQQEDSAVYLCASSLVVGGAYEQYFGPGTRLTVT.

There are a few counts of this clonotype. The rearrangement links TRBV20-1 to TRBJ1-3; 10 nucleotides agree with TRBD1. Germline CDR1 reads DFQATT; CDR2 reads SNEGSKA (reference sequence). The CDR3 has 18 residues. The junction had 9 bases not matched to a gene; V was cut back by 1 base and J by 0 bases. The DNA of the CDR3 is TGCAGTGCTAGAGGGGGATTGGGACAGGGGAACTCTGGAAACACCATATATTTT. It specifies CSARGGLGQGNSGNTIYF.

This clonotype was observed many times. CDR3 sequence reads: CASSWGQNTEAFF. CDR3 nucleotides: TGTGCCAGCAGCTGGGGACAGAACACTGAAGCTTTCTTT. This chain uses TRBV11-1 with TRBJ1-1; perhaps TRBD1 as D (6 bases). This CDR3 contains 13 residues. Trimming took 4 bases from V and 1 from J, leaving 7 bases between them. Germline CDR1 is SGHAT and CDR2 is FQDESV (reference sequence).

The CDR3 bases are TGTGCCAGTAGTATAAGCCCCGGGCAGGCTACCGAGGAGCAGTACTTC. Its protein product is CASSISPGQATEEQYF. This chain connects TRBV19 to TRBJ2-7, with D hard to call. The V end lost 2 bases, the J end lost 7 bases, and 21 bases lay between the germline ends. The CDR3 runs to 16 residues. Germline V gene lookup returns CDR1 LNHDA and CDR2 SQIVND (reference sequence). Drawing the rest from reference TRBV19 and TRBJ2-7, the complete variable domain is DGGITQSPKYLFRKEGQNVTLSCEQNLNHDAMYWYRQDPGQGLRLIYYSQIVNDFQKGDIAEGYSVSREKKESFPLTVTSAQKNPTAFYLCASSISPGQATEEQYFGPGTRLTVT.

There are a few counts of this clonotype. The V call is TRBV20-1, the J call TRBJ2-3, with 8 bases lining up with TRBD2. The length of the CDR3 is 15 residues. Trimming cost V 1 base and J 3 bases; bases outside gene matches: 6. Germline assignment: CDR1 DFQATT and CDR2 SNEGSKA (reference sequence). CDR3 amino acids: CSARGNGRGTDTQYF. In DNA form, the CDR3 reads TGCAGTGCTAGAGGGAACGGGAGGGGAACAGATACGCAGTATTTT.

This clonotype was picked up many times. The chain has TRBV13 and TRBJ2-7; 14 nucleotides agree with TRBD2. The J segment lost 6 bases and the V segment lost 5 bases, leaving 15 bases of the junction unmatched. CDR3 size: 18 residues. Germline lookup yields CDR1 PRHDT and CDR2 FYEKMQ (reference sequence). DNA for the CDR3: TGTGCCAGCAGCCCACGGAGACCCGGGACTAGCGGGAGATCCGAGCAGTACTTC. It yields the protein CASSPRRPGTSGRSEQYF.

This clonotype was counted at least ten times. This chain links TRBV24-1 with TRBJ2-3, with 7 nucleotides matching TRBD1. V was clipped by 10 bases and J by 1 base; unmatched bases: 13. The CDR3 extends over 16 amino acids. CDR1 is KGHDR, CDR2 SFDVKD, per germline. The CDR3 coding sequence is TGTGCCACGGGACAGACCGGGGACACCCGCACAGATACGCAGTATTTT. Translation gives CATGQTGDTRTDTQYF.

About this clonotype itself: The germline gene is not matched at one end of the junction; a read error may be the cause. The rearrangement links TRBV7-9 to TRBJ2-6; a possible D gene is TRBD2 (6 bases). Germline V gene data show CDR1 as SEHNR and CDR2 as FQNEAQ (reference sequence). The CDR3 extends over 17 amino acids. The CDR3 nucleotides read TGTGCCAGCAGCCCCTCGGGACTCACCTCTGGCGCCAACGTCCTGACTTTC. This gives the protein CASSPSGLTSGANVLTF.

The gene calls are TRBV12-3 or TRBV12-4 and TRBJ2-6, with 8 bases aligning to TRBD2. J gave up 4 bases and V 2 bases, and 7 bases lay outside the gene matches. The CDR3 loop spans 17 amino acids. The CDR3 loop reads CASSLFPGGRGANVLTF. The CDR3 nucleotides are TGTGCCAGCAGTTTATTTCCGGGAGGGAGGGGGGCCAACGTCCTGACTTTC.

The table lists this clonotype with a count of one. The rearrangement joins TRBV27 to TRBJ2-3; TRBD2 matches 14 bases. Trimming cost V 4 bases and J 4 bases; bases outside gene matches: 7. The CDR3 contains 17 residues. CDR1 and CDR2 from the germline V gene are MNHEY and SMNVEV (reference sequence). The CDR3, as DNA: TGTGCCAGCAGTTCTCGACTAGCGGGAGGGCTTCCAGATACGCAGTATTTT. This encodes CASSSRLAGGLPDTQYF.

Note on this clonotype: A read error may produce the germline difference seen at one junction end. The chain joins TRBV11-3 to TRBJ2-2; 10 bases align to TRBD2. Germline V lookup: CDR1 SGHNT, CDR2 YENEEA. The CDR3 length is 18 residues. CDR3 loop: CASSFRASGSTNTGELLF. DNA for the CDR3: TGTGCCAGCAGCTTCAGGGCTAGCGGGAGTACGAACACCGGGGAGCTGCTTTTT.

The chain is built from TRBV9 and TRBJ2-1; 14 bases are a match to TRBD2. Germline CDR1 SGDLS, CDR2 YYNGEE. V lost 4 bases, J lost 9 bases, and 6 bases stayed unmatched. The length of the CDR3 is 15 residues. The CDR3 nucleotides read TGTGCCAGCAGCCTGACTAGCGGGAGGGCCACTGAGCAGTTCTTC. Protein product: CASSLTSGRATEQFF.

This clonotype came up many times. The chain recombines TRBV11-2 with TRBJ2-1; weak D call: TRBD1 (7 bases). The V end was cut by 1 base, the J end by 5 bases, with 24 bases between. Germline V gene sequence: CDR1 SGHAT, CDR2 FQNNGV. This CDR3 has 19 amino acids. The CDR3 DNA reads as TGTGCCAGCAGCTTAGGAGATGGAGGCGGGACAGCGATCCACAATGAGCAGTTCTTC. Amino acid sequence: CASSLGDGGGTAIHNEQFF.

This clonotype has ten or more counts. CDR3 in DNA: TGTGCCAGCAGTTACTCGAGGGGCATCAACACTGAAGCTTTCTTT. It specifies CASSYSRGINTEAFF. The chain employs TRBV6-2 or TRBV6-3 and TRBJ1-1, with D maybe TRBD1 (5 bases). V was clipped by 0 bases and J by 2 bases, with 10 bases between them. The CDR3 length is 15 residues. The germline gives CDR1 MNHEY, CDR2 SVGEGT.

This clonotype was seen at least ten times. The gene calls are TRBV6-2 or TRBV6-3 and TRBJ2-1, with D hard to call. The CDR3 totals 16 residues. CDR1 is MNHEY and CDR2 is SVGEGT in the germline V gene. V lost 2 bases to trimming and J lost 0 bases, with 11 bases between them. CDR3 residues: CASSYPLGGSYNEQFF. CDR3 bases: TGTGCCAGCAGTTACCCCCTTGGCGGCTCCTACAATGAGCAGTTCTTC.

This clonotype was seen ten or more times. The chain uses TRBV12-3 or TRBV12-4 and TRBJ2-7; 7 bases agree with TRBD1. This CDR3 region has 15 residues. The junction had 9 bases not matched to a gene; V was cut back by 5 bases and J by 2 bases. DNA of the CDR3: TGTGCCAGCAGTCGACCGGGGCAGGGGGCCTACGAGCAGTACTTC. Translating gives CASSRPGQGAYEQYF.

Many counts were recorded for this clonotype. The V gene is TRBV13, the J gene TRBJ1-2; the match to TRBD1 covers 7 bases. The CDR3 runs 13 residues. J lost 7 bases, V lost 5 bases, and 7 bases had no gene match. Germline loops: CDR1 PRHDT, CDR2 FYEKMQ (reference sequence). The CDR3 DNA is TGTGCCAGCAGCCCGACAGGGACTCTTGGCTACACCTTC. Protein: CASSPTGTLGYTF.

This clonotype was seen many times. V gene TRBV28 combines with J gene TRBJ1-3; no definite D call. Germline lookup yields CDR1 MDHEN and CDR2 SYDVKM. CDR3 length equals 13 residues. V shed 6 bases and J shed 4 bases, with 10 bases lying between them. CDR3 in DNA: TGTGCCAGCAGCTGGCAGGTGGGAAACACCATATATTTT. It encodes CASSWQVGNTIYF.